The source of this TCR beta chain is a study of blood T cell repertoires in COVID-19 (dated by TCRdb to the early 2020s). In the study overall: Collaborator samples came from the United States, Italy and Spain and covered acute and convalescent phases of COVID-19. A freely available public database, intended as a resource for researchers studying the immune response to SARS-CoV-2, is where the repertoires were released. Samples came from the ongoing ImmuneRACE study (first 160 participants) plus 1,254 subjects from 6 global collaborators. The prospective study material was composed of cDNA or gDNA derived from T cells, B-cell-depleted T cells, or PBMCs. Where available, HLA class I and class II types were obtained from metadata supplied by the sample provider rather than from assay-based typing. Nearly every sample came with metadata listing a de-identified subject ID, COVID-19 status, age in years and sex. The dataset comprised deeply sampled blood TCRbeta repertoires from subjects exposed to, actively infected with, or recovered from COVID-19.

The CDR3 starts with the cysteine, ends with the phenylalanine, and has 16 residues. Left in the record is the CDR3 DNA by itself, 48 bases read in frame from the first base. CDR1 and CDR2, per the germline V gene, are SGHRS and YFSETQ. Trimming takes 3 bases from V and 0 bases from J, and the germline ends sit 15 bases apart. Overall study results and their limits: Clinical and demographic metadata were provided uncurated, with the amount varying by source and participant.

The immunoSEQ Assay, a bias-controlled multiplex PCR, was used to amplify TCRbeta CDR3 regions from genomic DNA. The study's processing was this. Nucleated cell counts per sample were estimated from amplification of reference gene primers within the assay. To quantify the absolute abundance of each unique TCRbeta CDR3 rearrangement, sequence reads were collapsed and filtered. For each sample, productive Simpson clonality was calculated as the square root of Simpson's diversity index across productive rearrangements. Here the immuneACCESS table is served through TCRdb, limited to in-frame sequences with V and J called. Missing clones are a known gap in these copies; in checked studies unresolved V genes cover under half, and the rest lacks a known reason. V and J calls and clone size are given by that table; D and trimming were obtained from the DNA. The sample table records about 270,000 clones; 75% to 90% of these occur just once. The ten largest clones take up around 2% of the sample.

Enrolling through a virtual design, the prospective study's participants ranged in age from roughly 18 to 89 years and lived across approximately 25 United States geographic areas. In the prospective study, participants were assigned to cohorts based on the clinical history participants reported in a screening survey and a study questionnaire. For ImmuneRACE Cohort 3, a participant was defined as recovered based on two consecutive negative NP/OP PCR tests, clearance by a healthcare professional, or resolution of symptoms. Each participant in the prospective study had whole blood, serum and a nasopharyngeal or oropharyngeal swab collected by mobile phlebotomists. Additional blood draws and questionnaires over a roughly two-month period could optionally be provided by prospective study participants. Prospective study blood samples were shipped either frozen or at room temperature before DNA extraction.

Comment on this clone: Its specific antigen is unknown. No much larger clonotype is one base removed from it; base qualities were not supplied.

The receptor comes from a woman between 18 and 29 years old who had recovered from COVID-19. The sequence links TRBV5-1 to TRBJ1-1; perhaps TRBD1 is the D gene, with 6 bases matching. Material: PBMCs or T cells enriched from blood (not recorded which). The nucleotides read TGCGCCAGCAGCTGGGGGTCGACAGGACTGAACACTGAAGCTTTCTTT. Translated, it gives CASSWGSTGLNTEAFF.